A selection of T cell receptor beta chains follows, all from one sample in a study of T cells in Graves' hyperthyroidism and ophthalmopathy. TCRdb reprocessed the multiplex PCR reads via MiXCR and lists one record per CDR3 protein. The repertoire has about 480,000 distinct CDR3 sequences, roughly 23% of them found once; the top ten carry approximately 54%. The sequencing sample was made of blood. The source of these receptors is a woman in her 70s with Graves' ophthalmopathy. The CDR3 runs from the conserved cysteine through the conserved F or W. The D gene is left open where the match is weak. A clone size is listed for some rows: how often the clone was seen (once, few, many), or a class if it is expanded.

D: TRBD2; size: few; J: TRBJ2-3; V: TRBV9; DNA: TGCGCCAGCGGGAGCGGGCCTTTAGATACGCAGTATTTT; CDR3: CASGSGPLDTQYF
D: TRBD1; size: few; J: TRBJ1-5; V: TRBV30; DNA: TGTGCCTGGAGTATCCAACGCCCGGACAGGGTGGGTCAGCCCCAGCATTTT; CDR3: CAWSIQRPDRVGQPQHF
D: -; size: -; J: TRBJ1-2; V: TRBV19; DNA: TGTGCCAGTACCGACCGAAGACAGGACCCCAACTATGGCTACACCTTC; CDR3: CASTDRRQDPNYGYTF
D: -; size: many; J: TRBJ1-2; V: TRBV20-1; DNA: TGCAGTGAAAGCGGGGGCCAAAGGGGCTACACCTTC; CDR3: CSESGGQRGYTF
D: -; size: few; J: TRBJ1-5; V: TRBV3-1; DNA: TGTGCCAGCAGCCCGACAGGAGATAGCAATCAGCCCCAGCATTTT; CDR3: CASSPTGDSNQPQHF
D: TRBD1; size: many; J: TRBJ2-1; V: TRBV7-3; DNA: TGTGCCAGCAGCAGGGACAGGGCCCCCTACAATGAGCAGTTCTTC; CDR3: CASSRDRAPYNEQFF
D: TRBD1; size: -; J: TRBJ1-4; V: TRBV2; DNA: TGTGCCAGCAGGAGAGGGGGCGCGACTGAAAAACTGTTTTTT; CDR3: CASRRGGATEKLFF
D: -; size: -; J: TRBJ2-1; V: TRBV12-5; DNA: TGTGCTAGTGGTTTAGGTTTCGCGGTTGAGCAGTTCTTC; CDR3: CASGLGFAVEQFF
D: TRBD1; size: -; J: TRBJ1-3; V: TRBV12-3/TRBV12-4; DNA: TGTGCCAGCAGTTTCAGGGGGCAAAACACCATATATTTT; CDR3: CASSFRGQNTIYF
D: TRBD2; size: -; J: TRBJ2-7; V: TRBV29-1; DNA: TGCAGCGTTGAAGCGCTAGCGGACCTCTCCTACGAGCAGTACTTC; CDR3: CSVEALADLSYEQYF
D: -; size: many; J: TRBJ2-1; V: TRBV2; DNA: TGTGCCAGATCGGTTAGCGCAATCAACAATGAGCAGTTCTTC; CDR3: CARSVSAINNEQFF
D: -; size: -; J: TRBJ2-1; V: TRBV7-9; DNA: TGTGCCAGCACCGGAGGGCGGACCTACAATGAGCAGTTCTTC; CDR3: CASTGGRTYNEQFF
D: TRBD1; size: few; J: TRBJ2-7; V: TRBV20-1; DNA: TGCAGTGCTAGAAAGGACAGGGTCTCCTACGAGCAGTACTTC; CDR3: CSARKDRVSYEQYF
D: -; size: few; J: TRBJ1-6; V: TRBV19; DNA: TGTGCCAGCAATCCCCGGGACGGCTATAATTCACCCCTCCACTTT; CDR3: CASNPRDGYNSPLHF
D: TRBD1; size: -; J: TRBJ2-3; V: TRBV7-3; DNA: TGTGCCAGCAGTCGGGGGACAGGTCTAAGCACAGATACGCAGTATTTT; CDR3: CASSRGTGLSTDTQYF
D: -; size: many; J: TRBJ2-7; V: TRBV6-5; DNA: TGTGCCAGCAGTTACTTAAACGTGGGGGGCTCCTACGAGCAGTACTTC; CDR3: CASSYLNVGGSYEQYF
D: -; size: few; J: TRBJ2-7; V: TRBV30; DNA: TGTGCCTGGAGTCTCTTAGGCGGCCGACCCTACGAGCAGTACTTC; CDR3: CAWSLLGGRPYEQYF
D: -; size: -; J: TRBJ1-1; V: TRBV18; DNA: TGTGCCAGCTCACCACCGTCATACACTGAAGCTTTCTTT; CDR3: CASSPPSYTEAFF
D: -; size: few; J: TRBJ1-1; V: TRBV20-1; DNA: TGCAGTGCTAGTCGAACGGGGCGGGCGGCTTTCTTT; CDR3: CSASRTGRAAFF
D: -; size: many; J: TRBJ2-2; V: TRBV27; DNA: TGTGCCAGCAGAATGTTGGCCGCTTACACCGGGGAGCTGTTTTTT; CDR3: CASRMLAAYTGELFF
D: TRBD1; size: -; J: TRBJ1-2; V: TRBV28; DNA: TGTGCCAGCAGTTTCTCCGGGACAGGGTTTAACTATGGCTACACCTTC; CDR3: CASSFSGTGFNYGYTF
D: TRBD2; size: -; J: TRBJ2-3; V: TRBV3-1; DNA: TGTGCCAGCAGCTATCGCGGTATAGCGGGAACAGATACGCAGTATTTT; CDR3: CASSYRGIAGTDTQYF
D: -; size: -; J: TRBJ2-3; V: TRBV9; DNA: TGTGCCAGCAGCGTAGGTCTTAGTCGGGGCACAGATACGCAGTATTTT; CDR3: CASSVGLSRGTDTQYF
D: -; size: -; J: TRBJ1-5; V: TRBV20-1; DNA: TGCAGTGCTAAACAGGGAGTGTATCAGCCCCAGCATTTT; CDR3: CSAKQGVYQPQHF
D: -; size: -; J: TRBJ1-3; V: TRBV25-1; DNA: TGTGCCAGCAGTTCAGCTGGAAACACCATATATTTT; CDR3: CASSSAGNTIYF
D: -; size: -; J: TRBJ1-2; V: TRBV18; DNA: TGTGCCAGCTCACCGGGGCAGACAGCTAACTATGGCTACACCTTC; CDR3: CASSPGQTANYGYTF
D: -; size: -; J: TRBJ2-7; V: TRBV5-5; DNA: TGTGCCAGCAGCTTGAAGGTGGGAGGCCCCTACTCCTACGAGCAGTACTTC; CDR3: CASSLKVGGPYSYEQYF
D: -; size: -; J: TRBJ2-5; V: TRBV6-2/TRBV6-3; DNA: TGTGCCAGTTCCCCATCACAGGGCGGGAAAGAGACCCAGTACTTC; CDR3: CASSPSQGGKETQYF
D: -; size: few; J: TRBJ2-7; V: TRBV20-1; DNA: TGCAGTGCGAAGGAGGTAACCTACGAGCAGTACTTC; CDR3: CSAKEVTYEQYF
D: -; size: few; J: TRBJ1-2; V: TRBV2; DNA: TGTGCCAGCACCCGGTTACCCCGCCATGGCTACACCTTC; CDR3: CASTRLPRHGYTF
D: TRBD1; size: many; J: TRBJ2-7; V: TRBV7-2; DNA: TGTGCCAGCAGCTTAAGAGGGGGCCTCTCCTACGAGCAGTACTTC; CDR3: CASSLRGGLSYEQYF
D: -; size: many; J: TRBJ1-2; V: TRBV28; DNA: TGTGCCAGCAGTTTTCAGGGCGGCTATGGCTACACCTTC; CDR3: CASSFQGGYGYTF
D: -; size: few; J: TRBJ2-7; V: TRBV3-1; DNA: TGTGCCAGCAGCGACCTCGGGGGGCAGTACTTC; CDR3: CASSDLGGQYF
D: -; size: -; J: TRBJ2-7; V: TRBV3-1; DNA: TGTGCCAGCAGCCAAGTCCAGGGCAGCGAGCAGTACTTC; CDR3: CASSQVQGSEQYF
D: -; size: few; J: TRBJ2-1; V: TRBV14; DNA: TGTGCCAGCAGCACCGGACCGGGAGTAAAGTTCTTC; CDR3: CASSTGPGVKFF
D: TRBD1; size: few; J: TRBJ2-6; V: TRBV28; DNA: TGTGCCAGCCAGGGACAGGGGGCGATCGGGGCCAACGTCCTGACTTTC; CDR3: CASQGQGAIGANVLTF
D: -; size: -; J: TRBJ2-7; V: TRBV4-1; DNA: TGCGCCAGCAGCGTCATGACTAACTACGAGCAGTACTTC; CDR3: CASSVMTNYEQYF
D: TRBD2; size: many; J: TRBJ2-7; V: TRBV28; DNA: TGTGCCAGCAGCCGCGGACTAGTTGACGAGCAGTACTTC; CDR3: CASSRGLVDEQYF
D: TRBD2; size: -; J: TRBJ2-7; V: TRBV20-1; DNA: TGCAGTGTAACTAGCGGGAGGGCTATCCGCGGGGAGCAGTACTTC; CDR3: CSVTSGRAIRGEQYF
D: TRBD1; size: -; J: TRBJ2-7; V: TRBV5-1; DNA: TGCGCCAGCAGCTTTTTCCTAACAGGGGGCGGCGAGCAGTACTTC; CDR3: CASSFFLTGGGEQYF
D: TRBD2; size: few; J: TRBJ2-1; V: TRBV24-1; DNA: TGTGCCACCAGTGACGCTAGCGGGACGGGAAGTGAGCAGTTCTTC; CDR3: CATSDASGTGSEQFF
D: -; size: -; J: TRBJ1-5; V: TRBV28; DNA: TGTGCCAGCAGGCCCTCTGGACAGCCCCAGCATTTT; CDR3: CASRPSGQPQHF
D: -; size: many; J: TRBJ2-4; V: TRBV28; DNA: TGTGCCAGCAGTTCGGATAACGCCCATGAAAAAAACATTCAGTACTTC; CDR3: CASSSDNAHEKNIQYF
D: TRBD2; size: -; J: TRBJ2-3; V: TRBV7-3; DNA: TGTGCCAGCTCGGGAGGGCCGAGCACAGATACGCAGTATTTT; CDR3: CASSGGPSTDTQYF
D: -; size: few; J: TRBJ1-5; V: TRBV7-2; DNA: TGTGCCAGCAGCTTAGTGATAGGGTACAATCAGCCCCAGCATTTT; CDR3: CASSLVIGYNQPQHF
D: -; size: -; J: TRBJ2-1; V: TRBV7-9; DNA: TGTGCCAGCAGCCCCCCAGTGGGGGTGCATGAGCAGTTCTTC; CDR3: CASSPPVGVHEQFF
D: -; size: -; J: TRBJ1-1; V: TRBV20-1; DNA: TGCAGTGCTAGAGATCACAGCCCCATGAACACTGAAGCTTTCTTT; CDR3: CSARDHSPMNTEAFF
D: -; size: many; J: TRBJ2-1; V: TRBV5-5; DNA: TGTGCCAGCAGCTTAACGGGACAAGGATTGGTTGAGCAGTTCTTC; CDR3: CASSLTGQGLVEQFF
D: TRBD1; size: once; J: TRBJ1-3; V: TRBV10-2; DNA: TGCGCCAGCACCTGGACAGGCCCTGGAAACACCATATATTTT; CDR3: CASTWTGPGNTIYF
D: TRBD2; size: many; J: TRBJ2-1; V: TRBV27; DNA: TGTGCCAGCAGTTTATACAGGACTAGCGGGAGAGGTGAGCAGTTCTTC; CDR3: CASSLYRTSGRGEQFF
D: TRBD2; size: -; J: TRBJ2-1; V: TRBV15; DNA: TGTGCCACCAGCAGAACTGCTAGCGGGAGCCGGGATGAGCAGTTCTTC; CDR3: CATSRTASGSRDEQFF